The rows below give T cell receptor beta chains drawn from one sample of a study of spatial heterogeneity in lung cancer. TCRdb reprocessed the 5' RACE reads via MiXCR and lists one record per CDR3 protein. The data hold roughly 6,900 distinct CDR3 sequences, with roughly 5.9% observed a single time. Sequencing was performed on normal lung tissue next to the tumor, taken at surgery. These receptor sequences come from a female donor with early-stage non-small cell lung cancer. Both conserved end residues are part of each CDR3. D genes are given only for firm matches. Only some rows state a clone size, as once, few, many or a class for expanded clones.

j_gene: TRBJ2-5
v_gene: TRBV7-8
abundance: NA
d_gene: NA
CDR3aa: CASSLFVQETQYF
CDR3nt: TGTGCCAGCAGCTTATTCGTACAAGAGACCCAGTACTTC

j_gene: TRBJ2-3
v_gene: TRBV7-2
abundance: NA
d_gene: TRBD2
CDR3aa: CASSQLVAGADTQYF
CDR3nt: TGTGCCAGCAGCCAACTCGTAGCGGGAGCAGATACGCAGTATTTT

j_gene: TRBJ2-2
v_gene: TRBV6-4
abundance: NA
d_gene: NA
CDR3aa: CASSEGPDTYTGELFF
CDR3nt: TGTGCCAGCAGTGAAGGGCCGGACACATACACCGGGGAGCTGTTTTTT

j_gene: TRBJ2-3
v_gene: TRBV12-3/TRBV12-4
abundance: many
d_gene: TRBD1
CDR3aa: CASSLFGQGRTDTQYF
CDR3nt: TGTGCCAGCAGTTTATTTGGACAGGGGAGGACAGATACGCAGTATTTT

j_gene: TRBJ2-7
v_gene: TRBV24-1
abundance: medium-sized
d_gene: NA
CDR3aa: CATSVGSSRTYEQYF
CDR3nt: TGTGCCACCAGTGTGGGGTCTAGCAGAACCTACGAGCAGTACTTC

j_gene: TRBJ2-3
v_gene: TRBV3-1
abundance: medium-sized
d_gene: NA
CDR3aa: CASSPRSGTDTQYF
CDR3nt: TGTGCCAGCAGCCCCCGGAGTGGCACAGATACGCAGTATTTT

j_gene: TRBJ2-2
v_gene: TRBV27
abundance: many
d_gene: NA
CDR3aa: CASSFQGVTNAGELFF
CDR3nt: TGTGCCAGCAGTTTTCAAGGGGTCACCAACGCCGGGGAGCTGTTTTTT

j_gene: TRBJ2-1
v_gene: TRBV7-6
abundance: medium-sized
d_gene: NA
CDR3aa: CASSLHKSSYNEQFF
CDR3nt: TGTGCCAGCAGCCTACATAAGAGCTCCTACAATGAGCAGTTCTTC

j_gene: TRBJ2-3
v_gene: TRBV5-1
abundance: NA
d_gene: NA
CDR3aa: CASSFTGTTDTQYF
CDR3nt: TGCGCCAGCAGCTTCACCGGGACCACAGATACGCAGTATTTT

j_gene: TRBJ2-5
v_gene: TRBV29-1
abundance: many
d_gene: NA
CDR3aa: CSLPRRAQETQYF
CDR3nt: TGCAGCCTTCCCCGCAGAGCCCAAGAGACCCAGTACTTC

j_gene: TRBJ2-5
v_gene: TRBV7-2
abundance: many
d_gene: NA
CDR3aa: CASSLATVETQYF
CDR3nt: TGTGCCAGCAGCTTAGCTACGGTGGAGACCCAGTACTTC

j_gene: TRBJ1-3
v_gene: TRBV28
abundance: many
d_gene: NA
CDR3aa: CASSQSSGNTIYF
CDR3nt: TGTGCCAGCAGCCAGAGTTCCGGAAACACCATATATTTT

j_gene: TRBJ2-7
v_gene: TRBV28
abundance: medium-sized
d_gene: TRBD1
CDR3aa: CASNAGPHATGGYEQYF
CDR3nt: TGTGCCAGCAACGCAGGGCCACACGCGACAGGGGGCTACGAGCAGTACTTC

j_gene: TRBJ2-2
v_gene: TRBV7-9
abundance: many
d_gene: NA
CDR3aa: CASSLDSGNTGELFF
CDR3nt: TGTGCCAGCAGCTTAGACTCAGGGAACACCGGGGAGCTGTTTTTT

j_gene: TRBJ1-4
v_gene: TRBV6-6
abundance: medium-sized
d_gene: TRBD1
CDR3aa: CASSLQGEGEKLFF
CDR3nt: TGTGCCAGCAGTCTTCAGGGGGAAGGTGAAAAACTGTTTTTT

j_gene: TRBJ1-1
v_gene: TRBV7-2
abundance: medium-sized
d_gene: NA
CDR3aa: CASSFGGLMNTEAFF
CDR3nt: TGTGCCAGCAGCTTTGGGGGCTTGATGAACACTGAAGCTTTCTTT

j_gene: TRBJ2-1
v_gene: TRBV7-3
abundance: many
d_gene: TRBD2
CDR3aa: CASSLNGGAEQFF
CDR3nt: TGTGCCAGCAGCTTAAACGGGGGGGCAGAGCAGTTCTTC

j_gene: TRBJ2-7
v_gene: TRBV2
abundance: medium-sized
d_gene: NA
CDR3aa: CASSDYKAYEQYF
CDR3nt: TGTGCCAGCAGTGACTACAAGGCGTACGAGCAGTACTTC

j_gene: TRBJ2-3
v_gene: TRBV5-1
abundance: medium-sized
d_gene: NA
CDR3aa: CASQRGGSTDTQYF
CDR3nt: TGCGCCAGTCAGCGAGGGGGAAGCACAGATACGCAGTATTTT

j_gene: TRBJ2-2
v_gene: TRBV29-1
abundance: many
d_gene: TRBD1
CDR3aa: CSVRTGTFTGELFF
CDR3nt: TGCAGCGTTCGGACAGGGACCTTCACCGGGGAGCTGTTTTTT

j_gene: TRBJ2-5
v_gene: TRBV5-1
abundance: large
d_gene: TRBD2
CDR3aa: CASSLARTSGGQETQYF
CDR3nt: TGCGCCAGCAGCTTGGCTCGGACTAGCGGGGGCCAAGAGACCCAGTACTTC

j_gene: TRBJ1-2
v_gene: TRBV13
abundance: many
d_gene: NA
CDR3aa: CASSPNQDRTNYGYTF
CDR3nt: TGTGCCAGCAGCCCAAACCAGGACAGAACAAACTATGGCTACACCTTC

j_gene: TRBJ2-3
v_gene: TRBV12-3/TRBV12-4
abundance: many
d_gene: NA
CDR3aa: CASSLSTGTTNTQYF
CDR3nt: TGTGCCAGCAGTTTATCTACAGGGACTACCAATACGCAGTATTTT

j_gene: TRBJ2-2
v_gene: TRBV20-1
abundance: many
d_gene: NA
CDR3aa: CSARERQGRNTGELFF
CDR3nt: TGCAGTGCTAGAGAACGGCAGGGGAGGAACACCGGGGAGCTGTTTTTT

j_gene: TRBJ1-4
v_gene: TRBV2
abundance: many
d_gene: NA
CDR3aa: CASSEVVGEKLFF
CDR3nt: TGTGCCAGCAGTGAAGTAGTTGGGGAAAAACTGTTTTTT

j_gene: TRBJ2-4
v_gene: TRBV2
abundance: many
d_gene: TRBD2
CDR3aa: CASSERASGTAKNIQYF
CDR3nt: TGTGCCAGCAGTGAAAGGGCTAGCGGGACCGCCAAAAACATTCAGTACTTC